The T cell receptor beta chain described here comes from a study of CD8+ T cells in alopecia areata (dated by TCRdb to 2016 to 2019). Study-level background: Treated patients were enrolled in an open-label pilot trial of oral tofacitinib at 5 to 10 mg twice daily for moderate-to-severe alopecia areata. RNA was obtained with the PAXgene miRNA kit for fixed scalp, the miRNeasy kit for PBMCs, and the RNeasy kit for mouse skin. High-throughput TCRbeta sequencing was used to examine T cell clonal expansion in alopecia areata in both the C3H/HeJ mouse model and human patients. Amplification of TCRbeta CDR3 regions was done by immunoSEQ multiplex PCR using 35 Vbeta forward primers and 13 Jbeta reverse primers. Biopsies were taken from tofacitinib-treated patients at baseline and again at 4 and 24 weeks into treatment, and several of those patients also had a later scalp biopsy. Tofacitinib was given for 6 to 18 months, followed by 6 months of follow-up off drug to assess delayed response and recurrence. On the human side, TCRbeta sequencing was run on scalp tissue and on sorted CD4+ and CD8+ peripheral blood T cells from healthy controls and from alopecia areata patients with either patchy or totalis/universalis disease. Scalp clonality was compared among normal scalp (n=4), patchy alopecia areata scalp (n=8), and alopecia totalis/universalis scalp (n=8). Overall results and qualifications from the work: Resident alphabeta T cells in normal human skin are also sequenced, complicating scalp TCR repertoire analysis, unlike mouse skin dominated by gammadelta T cells. Compared with normal scalp, lesional scalp, particularly in alopecia totalis/universalis, had higher clonality and more expanded CD8+ clones, which suggests antigenic drive. Shared TCR sequences between patients were less evident than in mice, which may be partly attributable to HLA diversity in the patient population.

The time point label corresponds to: baseline before oral tofacitinib. From alopecia areata patients, peripheral blood was collected along with lesional scalp punch biopsies. PBMCs were isolated by density centrifugation and stained for CD3, CD4 and CD8, and CD4+ and CD8+ T cells were sorted on a FACSAria. The method behind the library was the immunoSEQ multiplex PCR assay. RNA was extracted from all samples and reverse transcribed into cDNA as template for TCR sequencing. First-strand cDNA was synthesized using SuperScript III with a 2:1 mix of oligo-dT and random hexamers. A synthetic immune receptor repertoire was used to gauge amplification bias, and whatever bias remained was removed computationally. The authors' analysis ran thus. Raw reads were preprocessed to remove errors, and CDR3 was defined according to IMGT conventions as the region from the conserved cysteine to phenylalanine. To get clonality, Shannon entropy was normalized by log2 of the number of productive unique TCRs and the result was subtracted from 1. Whether each scalp clone was CD4 or CD8 was inferred by checking scalp TCRbeta sequences against the CD4 and CD8 repertoires from sorted blood. Sourced from immuneACCESS, this table was stored by TCRdb with only in-frame sequences that have V and J called. A share of the clones is absent; for the studies checked, an unresolved V gene accounts for under half, and the remainder has no known explanation. V, J and clone size were drawn from that table, and D and trimming were deduced from the DNA. In all, the sample holds over 200,000 clones, and roughly 57% of those were seen once. The ten most abundant clones make up just over 0.45% of the sample.

This clone appeared a few times. Its antigen target is currently unknown. Within one base of it there is no much larger clone, and no base qualities were kept. At the junction V is shortened by 7 bases and J by 4 bases; bases outside the gene matches: 7. From the cysteine through the phenylalanine, the CDR3 covers 13 amino acids. The DNA shown is the 39-base CDR3, in frame from base 1. The germline V gene sets CDR1 to SQVTM and CDR2 to ANQGSEA. The specimen was CD4+ T cells sorted from blood, collected at week 0. This chain is built from TRBV29-1 and TRBJ1-2; 9 central bases correspond to TRBD1. This TCR derives from a human donor with alopecia areata. The CDR3 region has the sequence CSGGTGLSYGYTF. The sequenced DNA: TGCAGCGGCGGGACAGGGCTATCCTATGGCTACACCTTC.